The 8 T cell receptor beta chains presented below share a single source sample, sequenced in a study of blood T cell repertoires in COVID-19. Data came from immunoSEQ multiplex PCR; TCRdb stores just in-frame clones and leaves some out. The top ten clones hold 4% to 6% of a sample with 300,000 to 400,000 clones, under 90% of them seen once. Sequences were obtained from PBMCs or T cells enriched from blood (not recorded which). Receptors were obtained from a man in his sixties who had recovered from COVID-19.

This clone was seen a few times. Other DNA sequences in this specimen translate into the identical CDR3. The chain combines TRBV28 with TRBJ1-5; D is ambiguous. Germline CDR1 reads MDHEN; CDR2 reads SYDVKM. The CDR3 consists of 12 residues. Trimming stripped 6 bases from V and 4 bases from J, with 7 bases between. The CDR3 spells CASRLTNQPQHF. The CDR3 region has the DNA TGTGCCAGCAGGTTAACAAATCAGCCCCAGCATTTT.

The genes are TRBV5-1 and TRBJ1-6, with 7 bases lining up with TRBD1. CDR3 length equals 16 residues. The germline CDR1 and CDR2 sequences are SGHRS and YFSETQ. Losses at the gene ends were 2 bases for V and 8 bases for J; bases not matched to a gene: 10. CDR3 residues: CASSFYEGGSYSPLHF. The CDR3 DNA reads TGCGCCAGCAGCTTTTATGAAGGGGGCAGTTATTCACCCCTCCACTTT.

The chain employs TRBV28 and TRBJ1-1; D possibly corresponds to TRBD1 (5 bases). Germline CDR1 is MDHEN and CDR2 is SYDVKM. This CDR3 region has 15 residues. Trimming cost V 5 bases and J 1 base, with 14 bases left between them. DNA of the CDR3: TGTGCCAGCAGTCCGATGGCGGGGGGGAACACTGAAGCTTTCTTT. Translated, it gives CASSPMAGGNTEAFF.

This chain joins TRBV6-5 and TRBJ1-4; a weak D match, TRBD1 (6 bases). The germline V and J ends were trimmed by 2 bases and 3 bases, with 10 bases remaining between them. Germline CDR1 MNHEY, CDR2 SVGAGI. The CDR3 extends over 15 amino acids. The CDR3 DNA sequence: TGTGCCAGCAGTTACAGGGGGAGCTCTAATGAAAAACTGTTTTTT. It translates to CASSYRGSSNEKLFF.

The chain uses TRBV6-2 or TRBV6-3 and TRBJ2-1; D is uncertain. The V gene lost 0 bases and the J gene lost 6 bases, with 6 bases spanning the gap. Germline V lookup: CDR1 MNHEY, CDR2 SVGEGT. The CDR3 consists of 13 residues. CDR3 in amino acids: CASSYSYFNEQFF. As DNA, the CDR3 is TGTGCCAGCAGTTACTCTTATTTCAATGAGCAGTTCTTC.

V usage is TRBV24-1 and J usage is TRBJ1-5; TRBD1 agrees at 8 bases. Germline assignment: CDR1 KGHDR and CDR2 SFDVKD. CDR3 length equals 17 residues. The V segment lost 5 bases and the J segment 3 bases; nucleotides outside the gene matches: 11. The chain's CDR3 is CATSGKSDREFNQPQHF. CDR3 nucleotides: TGTGCCACCAGTGGTAAATCGGACAGGGAATTCAATCAGCCCCAGCATTTT.

The V gene is TRBV28, the J gene TRBJ1-1, with 7 bases identical to TRBD1. This CDR3 has 15 amino acids. Germline values: CDR1 MDHEN, CDR2 SYDVKM. The V gene end was trimmed by 3 bases and the J gene end by 0 bases; junction bases not matched to a gene: 4. The CDR3: CASSFPQGMNTEAFF. The DNA for the CDR3 is TGTGCCAGCAGTTTCCCACAGGGGATGAACACTGAAGCTTTCTTT. Drawing the rest from reference TRBV28 and TRBJ1-1, the complete variable domain is DVKVTQSSRYLVKRTGEKVFLECVQDMDHENMFWYRQDPGLGLRLIYFSYDVKMKEKGDIPEGYSVSREKKERFSLILESASTNQTSMYLCASSFPQGMNTEAFFGQGTRLTVV.

The chain links TRBV5-1 to TRBJ2-5; 11 nucleotides line up with TRBD1. V shed 4 bases, J shed 5 bases, and the junction held 4 bases outside the gene matches. The CDR3 extends over 14 amino acids. Germline CDR1 reads SGHRS; CDR2 reads YFSETQ. CDR3 region: CASSIGTGGETQYF. The DNA for the CDR3 is TGCGCCAGCAGCATAGGGACAGGGGGTGAGACCCAGTACTTC. Drawing the rest from reference TRBV5-1 and TRBJ2-5, the complete variable domain is KAGVTQTPRYLIKTRGQQVTLSCSPISGHRSVSWYQQTPGQGLQFLFEYFSETQRNKGNFPGRFSGRQFSNSRSEMNVSTLELGDSALYLCASSIGTGGETQYFGPGTRLLVL.